This TCR beta chain was obtained from a study of patients and donors after allogeneic stem cell transplantation. Germline V gives CDR1 SGHRS, CDR2 YFSETQ. The CDR3 sequence is 16 residues long. Trimming left V 0 bases short and J 0 bases short, with 10 bases between. In TCRdb, the RT-PCR reads were re-called with MiXCR into one record per CDR3 protein. The data show 400,000 to 500,000 distinct CDR3 sequences, more than 15% seen once. This clonotype was counted at least ten times. This rearrangement joins TRBV5-1 to TRBJ2-1; D might be TRBD2 (6 bases). The specimen was blood, either unsorted or a sorted T cell fraction (not recorded which). This sequence originates from a human donor who was either an allogeneic HSCT recipient or a stem cell or donor lymphocyte infusion donor (not recorded which). It is not recorded whose cells these are; they may come from a transplant donor. The CDR3 DNA sequence: TGCGCCAGCAGCTTGGCCCACGGGAGCTCCTACAATGAGCAGTTCTTC. Its protein product is CASSLAHGSSYNEQFF.